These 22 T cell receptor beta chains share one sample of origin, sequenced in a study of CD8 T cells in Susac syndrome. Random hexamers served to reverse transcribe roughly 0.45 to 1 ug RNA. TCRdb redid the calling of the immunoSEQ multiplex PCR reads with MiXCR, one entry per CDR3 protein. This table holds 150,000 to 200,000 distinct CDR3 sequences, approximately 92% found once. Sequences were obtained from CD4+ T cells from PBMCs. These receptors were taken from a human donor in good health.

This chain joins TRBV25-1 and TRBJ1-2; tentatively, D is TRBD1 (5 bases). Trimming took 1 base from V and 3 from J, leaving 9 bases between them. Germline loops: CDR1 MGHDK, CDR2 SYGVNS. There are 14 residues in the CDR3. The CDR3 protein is CASSEWGGDYGYTF. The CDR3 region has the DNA TGTGCCAGCAGTGAATGGGGGGGGGACTATGGCTACACCTTC.

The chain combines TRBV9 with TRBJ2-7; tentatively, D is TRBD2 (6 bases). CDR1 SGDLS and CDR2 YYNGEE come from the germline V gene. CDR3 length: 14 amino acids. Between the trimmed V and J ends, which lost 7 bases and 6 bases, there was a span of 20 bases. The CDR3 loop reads CASSPWGEFGEQYF. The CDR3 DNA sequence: TGTGCCAGCTCCCCTTGGGGGGAGTTCGGCGAGCAGTACTTC.

The CDR3 region has the DNA TGTGCCAGCAGTAGGGACGGAGTCTCTGGAAACACCATATATTTT. The encoded protein is CASSRDGVSGNTIYF. V usage is TRBV12-3 or TRBV12-4 and J usage is TRBJ1-3; possibly TRBD1 for D (5 bases). The ends were cut back, 5 bases at V and 0 bases at J, with 11 bases in the middle. This CDR3 is built from 15 residues.

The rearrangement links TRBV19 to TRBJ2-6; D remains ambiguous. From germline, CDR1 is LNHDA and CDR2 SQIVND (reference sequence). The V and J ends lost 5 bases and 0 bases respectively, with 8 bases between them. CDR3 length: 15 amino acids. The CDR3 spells CASSDADSGANVLTF. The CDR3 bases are TGTGCCAGTAGTGACGCCGACTCTGGGGCCAACGTCCTGACTTTC.

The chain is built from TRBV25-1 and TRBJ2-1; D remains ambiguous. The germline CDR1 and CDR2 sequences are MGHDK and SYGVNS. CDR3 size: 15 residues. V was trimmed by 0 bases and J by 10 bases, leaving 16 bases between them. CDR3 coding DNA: TGTGCCAGCAGTGAATATATTGCTGACTTAAACGAGCAGTTCTTC. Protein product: CASSEYIADLNEQFF.

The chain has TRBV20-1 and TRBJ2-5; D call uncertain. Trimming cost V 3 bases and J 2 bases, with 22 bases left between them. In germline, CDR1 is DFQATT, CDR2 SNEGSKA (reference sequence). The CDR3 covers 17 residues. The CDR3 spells CSARAPPLGSRQETQYF. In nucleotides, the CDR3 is TGCAGTGCTAGGGCTCCTCCCCTTGGCAGCCGGCAAGAGACCCAGTACTTC.

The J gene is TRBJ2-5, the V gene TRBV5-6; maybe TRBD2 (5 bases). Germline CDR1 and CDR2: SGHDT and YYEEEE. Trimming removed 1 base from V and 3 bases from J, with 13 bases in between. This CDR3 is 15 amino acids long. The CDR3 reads CASSLLLTGKETQYF. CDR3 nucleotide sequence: TGTGCCAGCAGCTTGTTGCTGACGGGAAAAGAGACCCAGTACTTC.

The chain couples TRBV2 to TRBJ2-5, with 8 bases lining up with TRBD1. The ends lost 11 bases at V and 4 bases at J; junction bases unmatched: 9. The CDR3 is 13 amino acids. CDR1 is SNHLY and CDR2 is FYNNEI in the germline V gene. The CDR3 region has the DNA TGTGCCGGAGGGGCAGGGGGCGGAGAGACCCAGTACTTC. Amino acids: CAGGAGGGETQYF. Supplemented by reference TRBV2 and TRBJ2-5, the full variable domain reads EPEVTQTPSHQVTQMGQEVILRCVPISNHLYFYWYRQILGQKVEFLVSFYNNEISEKSEIFDDQFSVERPDGSNFTLKIRSTKLEDSAMYFCAGGAGGGETQYFGPGTRLLVL.

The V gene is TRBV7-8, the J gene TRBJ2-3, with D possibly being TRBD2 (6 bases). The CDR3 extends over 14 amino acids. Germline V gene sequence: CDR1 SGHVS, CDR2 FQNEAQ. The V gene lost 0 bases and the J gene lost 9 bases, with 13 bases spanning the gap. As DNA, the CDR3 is TGTGCCAGCAGCTTAGCGACTAGTCTTTTCACGCAGTATTTT. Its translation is CASSLATSLFTQYF.

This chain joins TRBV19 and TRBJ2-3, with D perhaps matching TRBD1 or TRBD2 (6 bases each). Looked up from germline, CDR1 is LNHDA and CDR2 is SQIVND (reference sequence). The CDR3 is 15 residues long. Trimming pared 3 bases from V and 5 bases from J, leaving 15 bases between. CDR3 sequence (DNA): TGTGCCAGTAGTATTTTTGGGGGGCACGGAGATACGCAGTATTTT. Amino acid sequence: CASSIFGGHGDTQYF.

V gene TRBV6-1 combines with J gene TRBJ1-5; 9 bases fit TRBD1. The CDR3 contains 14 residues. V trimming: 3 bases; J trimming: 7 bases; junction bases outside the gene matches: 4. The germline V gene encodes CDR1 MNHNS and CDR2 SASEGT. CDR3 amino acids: CASSETGGFQPQHF. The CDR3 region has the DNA TGTGCCAGCAGTGAGACAGGGGGATTCCAGCCCCAGCATTTT.

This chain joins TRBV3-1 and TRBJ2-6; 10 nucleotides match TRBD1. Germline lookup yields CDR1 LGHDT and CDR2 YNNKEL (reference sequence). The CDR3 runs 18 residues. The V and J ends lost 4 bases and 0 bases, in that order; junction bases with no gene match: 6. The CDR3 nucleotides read TGTGCCAGCAGCCCCGGACAGGGGGGTAGCTCTGGGGCCAACGTCCTGACTTTC. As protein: CASSPGQGGSSGANVLTF.

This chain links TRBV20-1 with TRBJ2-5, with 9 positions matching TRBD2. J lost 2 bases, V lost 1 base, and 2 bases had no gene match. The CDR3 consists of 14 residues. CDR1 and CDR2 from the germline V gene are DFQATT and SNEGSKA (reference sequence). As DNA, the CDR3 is TGCAGTGCTAGAGTCGCGGGGGGGCAAGAGACCCAGTACTTC. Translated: CSARVAGGQETQYF.

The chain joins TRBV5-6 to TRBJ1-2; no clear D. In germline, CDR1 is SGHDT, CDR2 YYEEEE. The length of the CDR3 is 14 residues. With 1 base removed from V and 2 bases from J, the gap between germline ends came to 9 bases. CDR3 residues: CASSLLGENYGYTF. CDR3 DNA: TGTGCCAGCAGCTTGTTAGGAGAAAACTATGGCTACACCTTC.

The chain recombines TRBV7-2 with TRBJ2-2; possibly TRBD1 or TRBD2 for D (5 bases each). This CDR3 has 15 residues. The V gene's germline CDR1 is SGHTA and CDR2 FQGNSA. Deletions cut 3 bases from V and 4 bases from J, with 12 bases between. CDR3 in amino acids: CASSFYPGTTGELFF. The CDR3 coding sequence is TGTGCCAGCAGCTTTTACCCGGGGACCACCGGGGAGCTGTTTTTT.

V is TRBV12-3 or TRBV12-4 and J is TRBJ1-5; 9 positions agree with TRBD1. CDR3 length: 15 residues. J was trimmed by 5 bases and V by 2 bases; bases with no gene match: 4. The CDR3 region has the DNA TGTGCCAGCAGTTTACGACAGGGGGGGTATCAGCCCCAGCATTTT. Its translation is CASSLRQGGYQPQHF.

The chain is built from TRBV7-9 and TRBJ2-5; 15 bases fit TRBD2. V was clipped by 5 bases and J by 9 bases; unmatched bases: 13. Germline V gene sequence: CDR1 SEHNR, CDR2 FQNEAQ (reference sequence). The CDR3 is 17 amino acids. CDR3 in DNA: TGTGCCAGCAGCCCAAGGACTAGCGGGGGGGCGATCCGGCCCCAGTACTTC. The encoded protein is CASSPRTSGGAIRPQYF.

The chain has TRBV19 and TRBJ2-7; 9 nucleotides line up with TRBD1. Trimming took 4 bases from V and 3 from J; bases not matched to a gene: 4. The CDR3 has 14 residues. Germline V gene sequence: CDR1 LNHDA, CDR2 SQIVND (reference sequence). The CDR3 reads CASSRTDRGYEQYF. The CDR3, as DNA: TGTGCCAGTAGTAGGACGGACAGGGGCTACGAGCAGTACTTC.

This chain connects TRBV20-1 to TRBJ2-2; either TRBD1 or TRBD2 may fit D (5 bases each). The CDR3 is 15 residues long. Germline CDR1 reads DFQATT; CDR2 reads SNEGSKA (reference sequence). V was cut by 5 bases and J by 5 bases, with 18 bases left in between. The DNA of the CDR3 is TGCAGTGCTTCCCGCAGGCAAGGGGAGACCGGGGAGCTGTTTTTT. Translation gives CSASRRQGETGELFF.

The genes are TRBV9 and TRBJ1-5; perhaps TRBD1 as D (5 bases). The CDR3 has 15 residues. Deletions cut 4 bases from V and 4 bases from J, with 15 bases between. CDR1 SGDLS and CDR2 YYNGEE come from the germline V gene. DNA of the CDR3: TGTGCCAGCAGCCCTGGAAGGGGTACGAATCAGCCCCAGCATTTT. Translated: CASSPGRGTNQPQHF.

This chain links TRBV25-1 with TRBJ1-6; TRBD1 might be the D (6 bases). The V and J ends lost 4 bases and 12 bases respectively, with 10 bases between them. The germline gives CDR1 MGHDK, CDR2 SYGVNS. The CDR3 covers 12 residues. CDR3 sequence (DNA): TGTGCCAGCAGTGCACAGGGATTACCCCTCCACTTT. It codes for CASSAQGLPLHF.

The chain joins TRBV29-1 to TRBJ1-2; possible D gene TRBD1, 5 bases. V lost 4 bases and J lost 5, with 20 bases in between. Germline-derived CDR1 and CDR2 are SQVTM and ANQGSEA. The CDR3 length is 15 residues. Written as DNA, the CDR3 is TGCAGCGTTGGGCAACCCGGGGCCAGATCATATGGCTACACCTTC. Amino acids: CSVGQPGARSYGYTF.